The rows below give T cell receptor beta chains drawn from one sample of a study of cytotoxic CD8 clonotypes in ibrutinib-treated CLL. TCRdb's copy holds only in-frame clones and misses some; the assay was immunoSEQ multiplex PCR. The table has over 65,000 clones, roughly 80% seen once. Sequencing used PBMCs, obtained after 12 months of ibrutinib treatment. Receptors originate from a human donor with chronic lymphocytic leukemia. The CDR3 runs from the conserved cysteine through the conserved F or W. A D gene is named only where the DNA matches it firmly. The size field is filled for only some rows; it gives once, few, many or a size class.

15 TRBJ1-4 - - TRBV5-1 TGCGCCAGCAGCTGGAGCCGACAGACTAATGAAAAACTGTTTTTT CASSWSRQTNEKLFF
13 TRBJ1-1 - - TRBV10-3 TGTGCCATCAGGCGACTGGAGAACACTGAAGCTTTCTTT CAIRRLENTEAFF
13 TRBJ2-3 - many TRBV18 TGTGCCAGCTCACCGGCCGGCGGGGATACGCAGTATTTT CASSPAGGDTQYF
13 TRBJ2-4 TRBD1 - TRBV19 TGTGCCAGTAGTAAGGGGGCGCGGGACATTCAGTACTTC CASSKGARDIQYF
15 TRBJ2-2 - - TRBV7-2 TGTGCCAGCAGCCCCCGGGACACGAACACCGGGGAGCTGTTTTTT CASSPRDTNTGELFF
14 TRBJ2-5 - - TRBV7-3 TGTGCCAGCAGCTCAACAGGGCACAAAGAGACCCAGTACTTC CASSSTGHKETQYF
15 TRBJ2-7 - few TRBV6-4 TGTGCCAGCAGTGAAGCGGCGGGTAGCCCCTACGAGCAGTACTTC CASSEAAGSPYEQYF
16 TRBJ2-6 - once TRBV6-5 TGTGCCAGCAGTTACTCGATTAACTCTGGGGCCAACGTCCTGACTTTC CASSYSINSGANVLTF
15 TRBJ2-5 - - TRBV4-3 TGCGCCAGCAGCCAAGCCCTGGGCCGCCAAGAGACCCAGTACTTC CASSQALGRQETQYF
16 TRBJ1-2 - - TRBV7-8 TGTGCCAGCAGCTTAGATGGCGCGCGCGCGGGCTATGGCTACACCTTC CASSLDGARAGYGYTF
15 TRBJ2-2 TRBD2 - TRBV28 TGTGCCAGCTCCGTCGGGACTACCCTCACCGGGGAGCTGTTTTTT CASSVGTTLTGELFF
14 TRBJ1-5 TRBD1 - TRBV18 TGTGCCAGCTCACAGTCCAGGGGGAATCAGCCCCAGCATTTT CASSQSRGNQPQHF
14 TRBJ2-7 TRBD1 - TRBV7-7 TGTGCCAGCAGCCCAGGACAGGCGGTCCACGAGCAGTACTTC CASSPGQAVHEQYF
16 TRBJ2-2 TRBD2 few TRBV4-1 TGCGCCAGCAGCCAAGATTTTGGGGGGGACACCGGGGAGCTGTTTTTT CASSQDFGGDTGELFF
14 TRBJ1-5 TRBD1 - TRBV7-2 TGTGCCAGCAGCTTGGCACAGGGGGAACAGCCCCAGCATTTT CASSLAQGEQPQHF
13 TRBJ1-2 TRBD1 - TRBV27 TGTGCCAGCAGTTTGGGACAGGGTGGTGGCTACACCTTC CASSLGQGGGYTF
15 TRBJ2-1 TRBD2 - TRBV4-3 TGCGCCAGCAGCCCCGGCGGGGGACGCTACAATGAGCAGTTCTTC CASSPGGGRYNEQFF
15 TRBJ2-3 TRBD2 - TRBV11-2 TGTGCCAGCAGCTTCGGGGGGACTAGCACAGATACGCAGTATTTT CASSFGGTSTDTQYF
15 TRBJ2-1 TRBD1 - TRBV6-6 TGTGCCAGCAGCCCCTCCGGGACAGGGGGGCATGAGCAGTTCTTC CASSPSGTGGHEQFF
14 TRBJ1-2 - - TRBV19 TGTGCCAGTAGTATGGGTGGAGGACCATATGGCTACACCTTC CASSMGGGPYGYTF
15 TRBJ2-2 - - TRBV4-2 TGTGCCAGCAGCCCGCGGGTAGCTGAACCCGGGGAGCTGTTTTTT CASSPRVAEPGELFF